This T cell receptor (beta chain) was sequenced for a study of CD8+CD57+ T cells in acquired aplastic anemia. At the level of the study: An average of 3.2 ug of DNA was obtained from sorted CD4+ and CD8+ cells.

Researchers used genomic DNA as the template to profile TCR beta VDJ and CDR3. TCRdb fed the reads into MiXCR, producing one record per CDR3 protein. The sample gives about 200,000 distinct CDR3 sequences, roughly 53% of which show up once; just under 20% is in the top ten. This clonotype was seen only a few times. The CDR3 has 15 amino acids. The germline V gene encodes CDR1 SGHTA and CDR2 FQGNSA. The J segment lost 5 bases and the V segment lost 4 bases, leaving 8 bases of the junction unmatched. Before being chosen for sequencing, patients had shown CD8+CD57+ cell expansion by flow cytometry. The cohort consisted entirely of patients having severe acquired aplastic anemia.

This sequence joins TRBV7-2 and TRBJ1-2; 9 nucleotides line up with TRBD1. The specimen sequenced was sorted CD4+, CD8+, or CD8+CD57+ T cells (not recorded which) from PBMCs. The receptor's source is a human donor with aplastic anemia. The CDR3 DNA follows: TGTGCCAGCAGCTCGTCATCGGACAGGGGATATGGCTACACCTTC. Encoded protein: CASSSSSDRGYGYTF. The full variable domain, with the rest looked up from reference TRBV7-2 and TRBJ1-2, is GAGVSQSPSNKVTEKGKDVELRCDPISGHTALYWYRQSLGQGLEFLIYFQGNSAPDKSGLPSDRFSAERTGGSVSTLTIQRTQQEDSAVYLCASSSSSDRGYGYTFGSGTRLTVV.